This T cell receptor (beta chain) was sequenced in a study of vaccination and CD4 T cells after COVID-19. Study details: There were six male and four female convalescents, and two of them were Hispanic. Post-COVID samples had a sampling time that fell a median roughly 100 days after diagnosis (range 35 to 161).

V was pared by 2 bases and J by 4 bases, with 12 bases between. This CDR3 is built from 14 residues. Germline V gene sequence: CDR1 GTSNPN, CDR2 SVGIG (reference sequence). CD4+ T cells that had been cultured provided DNA sequenced with the Oncomine TCR Beta short-read assay. Cultures of CD4+ T cells served as the source for extracting genomic DNA. One entry per CDR3 protein results from TCRdb running MiXCR on the PCR reads. In the table there are more than 13,000 distinct CDR3 sequences, 28% of which are singletons. This clonotype was picked up a small number of times. Its target is unknown. Documented treatment: roughly 10-day PBMC culture with coronavirus spike peptide pools or control peptides (ViraFEST assay). Negative selection purified CD4+ T cells after roughly 9 days of culture.

The sequenced sample was cultured CD4+ T cells from blood. The genes are TRBV30 and TRBJ1-5; D remains unclear. This receptor was taken from a human donor with COVID-19. CDR3 region: CAWSLGDGNQPQHF. DNA of the CDR3: TGTGCCTGGAGTTTAGGAGACGGTAATCAGCCCCAGCATTTT.